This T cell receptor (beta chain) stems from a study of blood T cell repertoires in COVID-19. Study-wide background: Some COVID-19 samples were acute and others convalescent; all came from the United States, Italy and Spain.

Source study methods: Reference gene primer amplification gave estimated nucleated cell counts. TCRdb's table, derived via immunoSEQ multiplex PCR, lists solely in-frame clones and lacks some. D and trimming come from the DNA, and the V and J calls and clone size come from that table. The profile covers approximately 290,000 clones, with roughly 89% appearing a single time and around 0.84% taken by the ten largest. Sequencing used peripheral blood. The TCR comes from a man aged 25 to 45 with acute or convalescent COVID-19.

The CDR3 protein is CASTQRNRQGTTGELFF. In DNA form, the CDR3 reads TGTGCCAGTACACAAAGAAATCGACAGGGGACCACCGGGGAGCTGTTTTTT. V gene TRBV19 combines with J gene TRBJ2-2, with 8 bases fitting TRBD1. CDR3 length: 17 residues. Losses at the gene ends were 7 bases for V and 4 bases for J; bases not matched to a gene: 14. CDR1 and CDR2 (germline): LNHDA, SQIVND (reference sequence).